This T cell receptor (beta chain) is from a study of blood T cell repertoires in COVID-19. Study-wide background: Some COVID-19 samples were acute and others convalescent; all came from the United States, Italy and Spain. In each case, the material was cDNA or gDNA derived from T cells, B-cell-depleted T cells, or PBMCs.

Participants were aged about 18 to 95 years, lived in around 22 US areas, and enrolled virtually. As processed by the authors: Reference gene primer amplification gave estimated nucleated cell counts. Sequencing was performed with immunoSEQ multiplex PCR; in TCRdb, only in-frame clones are kept and a portion is missing. V and J calls and clone size are given by that table; D and trimming were obtained from the DNA. The top ten clones hold roughly 3.1% of a sample with a few hundred thousand clones, 80% to 85% of them seen once. Trimming took 5 bases from V and 4 from J; bases not matched to a gene: 1. Germline V CDR1 and CDR2: MNHEY, SVGAGI. CDR3 length: 12 amino acids.

This TCR came from a man aged 50 to 60 who had recovered from COVID-19. The genes are TRBV6-5 and TRBJ1-1, with 7 bases identical to TRBD1. Sequencing was done on a sample of PBMCs or T cells enriched from blood (not recorded which). CDR3 coding DNA: TGTGCCAGCAGTAGGACAGGCACTGAAGCTTTCTTT. Translated, it gives CASSRTGTEAFF.